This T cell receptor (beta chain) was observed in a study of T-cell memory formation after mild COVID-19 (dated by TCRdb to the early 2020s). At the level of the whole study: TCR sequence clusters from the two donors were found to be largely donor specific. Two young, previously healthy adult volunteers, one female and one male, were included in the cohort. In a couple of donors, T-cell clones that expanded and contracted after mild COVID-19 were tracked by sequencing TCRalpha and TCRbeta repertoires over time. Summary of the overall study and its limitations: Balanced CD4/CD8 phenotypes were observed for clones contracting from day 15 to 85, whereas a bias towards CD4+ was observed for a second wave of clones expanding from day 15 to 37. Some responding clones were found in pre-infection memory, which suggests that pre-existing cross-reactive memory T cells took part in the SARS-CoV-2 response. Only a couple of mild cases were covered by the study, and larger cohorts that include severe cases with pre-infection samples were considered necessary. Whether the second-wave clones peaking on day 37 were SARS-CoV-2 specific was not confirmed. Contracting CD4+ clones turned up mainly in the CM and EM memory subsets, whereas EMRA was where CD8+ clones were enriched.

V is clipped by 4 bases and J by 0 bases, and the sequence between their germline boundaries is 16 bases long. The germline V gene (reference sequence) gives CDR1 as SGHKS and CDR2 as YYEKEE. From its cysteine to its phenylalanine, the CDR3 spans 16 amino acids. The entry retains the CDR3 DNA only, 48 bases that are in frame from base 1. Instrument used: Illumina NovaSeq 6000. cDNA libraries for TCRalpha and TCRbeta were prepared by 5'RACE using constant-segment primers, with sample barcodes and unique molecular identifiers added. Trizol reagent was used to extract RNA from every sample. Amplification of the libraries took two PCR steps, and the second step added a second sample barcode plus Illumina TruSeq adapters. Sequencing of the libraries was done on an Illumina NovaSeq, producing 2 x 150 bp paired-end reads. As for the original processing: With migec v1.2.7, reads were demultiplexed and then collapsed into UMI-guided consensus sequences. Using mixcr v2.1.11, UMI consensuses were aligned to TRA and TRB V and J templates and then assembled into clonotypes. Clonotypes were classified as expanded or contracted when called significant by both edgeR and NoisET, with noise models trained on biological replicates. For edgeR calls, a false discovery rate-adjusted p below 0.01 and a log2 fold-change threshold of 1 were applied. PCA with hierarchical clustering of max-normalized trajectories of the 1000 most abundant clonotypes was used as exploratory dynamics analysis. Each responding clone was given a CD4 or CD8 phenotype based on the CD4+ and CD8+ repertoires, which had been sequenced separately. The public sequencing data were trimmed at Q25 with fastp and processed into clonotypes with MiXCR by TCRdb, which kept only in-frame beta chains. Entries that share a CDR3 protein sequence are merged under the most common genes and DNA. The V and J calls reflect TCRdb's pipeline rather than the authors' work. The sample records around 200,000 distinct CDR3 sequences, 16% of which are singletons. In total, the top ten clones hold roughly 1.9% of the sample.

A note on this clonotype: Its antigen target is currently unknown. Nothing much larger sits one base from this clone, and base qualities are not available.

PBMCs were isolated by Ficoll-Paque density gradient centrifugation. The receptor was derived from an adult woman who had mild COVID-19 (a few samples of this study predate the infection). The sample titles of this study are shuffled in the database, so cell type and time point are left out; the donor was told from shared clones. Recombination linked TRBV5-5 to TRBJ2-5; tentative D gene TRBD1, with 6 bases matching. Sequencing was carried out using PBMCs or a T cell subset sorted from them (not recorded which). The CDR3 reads CASSKAVRGHQETQYF. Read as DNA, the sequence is TGTGCCAGCAGCAAAGCCGTCAGGGGCCACCAAGAGACCCAGTACTTC.